This TCR beta chain was obtained from a study of vaccination effects on CD4 cells after COVID-19 (dated 2022 in TCRdb). In terms of the full investigation: Two doses of either the BNT162b2 or the mRNA-1273 mRNA SARS-CoV-2 vaccine were administered to participants. The study compared SARS-CoV-2 spike-specific CD4+ TCR repertoires before and after mRNA vaccination in COVID-19 convalescent patients and infection-naive vaccine recipients. The full study included 10 to 11 COVID-19 convalescent patients and several SARS-CoV-2-naive healthy vaccine recipients. Cultures from other donors in the study were sequenced with the Oncomine TCR Beta short-read assay on an Illumina iSeq 100. Overall study outcomes, separate from this receptor: Only a small number of convalescent patients were included, and no early post-infection timepoints were available, which limited the study. Both infection-induced and vaccine-induced clones contracted markedly at late post-vaccination timepoints, which is consistent with waning T cell responses. Among healthy vaccine recipients, nearly all vaccine-induced clones were SARS-CoV-2 mono-reactive, and just 1 of 255 was cross-reactive with common cold coronaviruses.

In the ViraFEST assay, PBMC were stimulated with viral peptide pools, and antigen-specific CD4+ T cell clonotypes were then identified by expansion using TCR sequencing. After about 10 days of culture, CD4+ T cells were isolated with the EasySep CD4+ T cell isolation kit. Healthy vaccine recipients had no prior SARS-CoV-2 infection, confirmed by negative nucleocapsid antibodies before and after vaccination. Approximately 2 million PBMC per well were cultured in IMDM with about 5% human AB serum, 9 to 10 IU/ml IL-2 and gentamicin, plus 10 ug/ml peptides. On days 3 and 7, half of the culture medium was replaced with fresh IL-2-containing medium. Unless noted otherwise, every peptide stimulation condition was cultured in triplicate wells. Using Ficoll-Paque Plus gradient centrifugation, PBMC were separated from whole blood and then either used fresh or cryopreserved at -140C. The spike proteins of SARS-CoV-2 and of the common cold coronaviruses HCoV-NL63, HCoV-OC43 and HCoV-229E were spanned by overlapping peptide pools. Genomic DNA was extracted from cultured CD4+ T cells with the QIAamp micro DNA kit.

Library preparation was by the immunoSEQ multiplex PCR assay. DNA from the cultured, isolated CD4+ T cells was subjected to TCR beta CDR3 sequencing. Per the authors' processing: Non-productive TCR sequences were removed and reads were trimmed to the CDR3 region, keeping CDR3s of at least 7 amino acids. Antigen-specific clonotypes were identified using the MANAFEST web app by comparison of expansion in peptide wells against reference cultures. To count as positive, a clone had to show expansion at FDR<0.05 compared with the reference and with all other wells, an odds ratio above 5, and a frequency above 0.1% in two replicate wells. A clonotype was called cross-reactive if it was significantly expanded both in SARS-CoV-2 spike wells and in at least one common cold coronavirus spike condition. CDR3 similarity was assessed by Levenshtein distance with the stringdist R package, and unrooted trees were built with ape in R 3.6.1. Entries here come from immuneACCESS through TCRdb and include only in-frame sequences with V and J called. Some clones fail to appear in such tables; in the studies checked, an unresolved V gene covers under half of the shortfall, and the cause of the remainder is unknown. V, J and clone size are taken as reported in that table, and D and trimming were inferred from the DNA itself. The sample table records tens of thousands of clones; 60% to 80% of these occur just once. The biggest ten clones account for about 3% of the sample.

About this clone: Its antigen remains undetermined. Base-call qualities are not available, and no considerably larger clone is one nucleotide away.

From the cysteine up to the phenylalanine, the CDR3 has a length of 17 residues. Only CDR3 DNA remains: 51 bases, in frame from the first base. This clonotype was obtained from a human donor who received a COVID-19 vaccine. Recombination connected TRBV21-1 to TRBJ2-1; the table's TRBD1 call for D was not verified on the DNA. TRBV21-1 is a documented pseudogene. The input for sequencing was CD4+ T cells from PBMCs cultured with HCoV-NL63 spike peptides, taken before COVID-19 vaccination. The cell subset or site label of this sample denotes: HCoV-NL63 spike overlapping peptide pool stimulation. The CDR3 in this case is CASSNDRAAGCYWEQFF. The DNA reads TGTGCCAGCAGCAATGATAGGGCGGCAGGGTGCTATTGGGAGCAGTTCTTC.